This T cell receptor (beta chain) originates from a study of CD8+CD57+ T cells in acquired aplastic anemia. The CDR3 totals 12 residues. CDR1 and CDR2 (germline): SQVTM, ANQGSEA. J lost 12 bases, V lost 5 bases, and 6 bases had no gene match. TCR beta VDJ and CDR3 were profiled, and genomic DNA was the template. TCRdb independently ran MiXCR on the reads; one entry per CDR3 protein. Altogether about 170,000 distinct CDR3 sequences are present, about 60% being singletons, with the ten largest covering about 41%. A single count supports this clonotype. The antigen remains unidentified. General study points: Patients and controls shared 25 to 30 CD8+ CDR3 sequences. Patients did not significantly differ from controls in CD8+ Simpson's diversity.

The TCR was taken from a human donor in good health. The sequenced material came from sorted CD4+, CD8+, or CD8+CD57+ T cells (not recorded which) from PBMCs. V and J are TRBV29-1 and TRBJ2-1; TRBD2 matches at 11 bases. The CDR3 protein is CSVRTSGSVQFF. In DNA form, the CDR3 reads TGCAGCGTTCGCACTAGCGGGAGTGTGCAGTTCTTC.